This T cell receptor (beta chain) derives from a study of cytomegalovirus exposure and HLA in healthy donors. Notes on the study in general: TCR beta chain V- and J-gene trimming was linked, in a later analysis, to a missense variant in DCLRE1C. Cytomegalovirus association was assigned to approximately 160 TCR beta chains.

With respect to this clone: Its cognate antigen is unknown.

This CDR3 contains 15 residues. The germline gives CDR1 SSHAT, CDR2 FNYEAQ (reference sequence). The ends were cut back, 5 bases at V and 4 bases at J, with 15 bases in the middle. PCR amplification relied on 60 Vbeta primers (plus 13 Jbeta primers). The assay was immunoSEQ multiplex PCR, and TCRdb's table has in-frame clones only and misses some. This sample has about 200,000 clones, with 85% found just once. The rearrangement joins TRBV7-7 to TRBJ2-1; possible D gene TRBD2, 5 bases. Material: PBMCs. This TCR derives from a woman aged 45-59 years in good health and CMV-seronegative. CDR3 loop: CASSHGVARYNEQFF. The CDR3 DNA reads as TGTGCCAGCAGCCACGGGGTAGCGCGATACAATGAGCAGTTCTTC.